The 19 T cell receptor beta chains reported below all come from one sample, sequenced in a study of cytomegalovirus exposure and HLA in healthy donors. Only in-frame clones appear in the TCRdb table, and some are missing; sequencing was by immunoSEQ multiplex PCR. The table shows about 140,000 clones, with 86% occurring only once. Sequencing was performed on PBMCs. The origin of the receptors is a man between 18 and 35 years old in good health and CMV-seronegative.

The chain combines TRBV28 with TRBJ2-7, with 14 bases identical to TRBD2. V lost 9 bases, J lost 1 base, and 14 bases stayed unmatched. The germline gives CDR1 MDHEN, CDR2 SYDVKM. The CDR3 has 18 amino acids. The CDR3 protein is CASIGGGTSGSSSYEQYF. CDR3 in DNA: TGTGCCAGTATTGGGGGAGGGACTAGCGGGAGTAGTTCCTACGAGCAGTACTTC.

The chain links TRBV10-3 to TRBJ2-1, with TRBD2 matching over 7 bases. From germline, CDR1 is ENHRY and CDR2 SYGVKD. The CDR3 length is 15 residues. Germline trimming cut 4 bases from V and 0 bases from J; bases unmatched to any gene: 3. The CDR3 loop is CAISVLASSYNEQFF. CDR3 in DNA: TGTGCCATCAGTGTACTAGCGAGCTCCTACAATGAGCAGTTCTTC.

The V call is TRBV19, the J call TRBJ1-5; 8 positions match TRBD1. J gave up 7 bases and V 9 bases, and 5 bases lay outside the gene matches. In germline, CDR1 is LNHDA, CDR2 SQIVND (reference sequence). CDR3 size: 12 residues. This chain's CDR3 is CASHAGGQPQHF. In DNA form, the CDR3 reads TGTGCCAGCCATGCAGGGGGCCAGCCCCAGCATTTT. The variable domain in full, completed from reference TRBV19 and TRBJ1-5, reads DGGITQSPKYLFRKEGQNVTLSCEQNLNHDAMYWYRQDPGQGLRLIYYSQIVNDFQKGDIAEGYSVSREKKESFPLTVTSAQKNPTAFYLCASHAGGQPQHFGDGTRLSIL.

V is TRBV6-5 and J is TRBJ2-3, with 8 bases aligning to TRBD2. The V and J ends lost 4 bases and 6 bases, in that order; junction bases with no gene match: 9. The CDR3 has 15 residues. Germline V gene lookup returns CDR1 MNHEY and CDR2 SVGAGI. The CDR3, as DNA: TGTGCCAGCAGTTCTACTAGCGGTTGGGGGGATACGCAGTATTTT. Residues: CASSSTSGWGDTQYF.

The chain is built from TRBV28 and TRBJ1-5, with a weak D call TRBD1 (6 bases). V was pared by 6 bases and J by 2 bases, with 14 bases between. The CDR3 is 15 amino acids. Germline lookup yields CDR1 MDHEN and CDR2 SYDVKM. CDR3 protein: CASRGTSWGNQPQHF. The CDR3 DNA follows: TGTGCCAGCAGAGGGACATCCTGGGGCAATCAGCCCCAGCATTTT.

The chain uses TRBV7-2 and TRBJ2-2; tentatively, D is TRBD2 (7 bases). Looked up from germline, CDR1 is SGHTA and CDR2 is FQGNSA. This CDR3 is 19 amino acids long. The V and J ends lost 2 bases and 4 bases respectively, with 23 bases between them. CDR3 DNA: TGTGCCAGCAGCTTAAAGGCCGGGGGGCTAGCGGAGCTCACCGGGGAGCTGTTTTTT. Its translation is CASSLKAGGLAELTGELFF.

The gene calls are TRBV5-1 and TRBJ2-3, with D possibly being TRBD1 (5 bases). Trimming removed 4 bases from V and 3 bases from J, with 15 bases in between. The CDR3 spans 15 residues. The germline gives CDR1 SGHRS, CDR2 YFSETQ. CDR3 DNA: TGCGCCAGCAGCGTGACCAGGGTTCAGACAGATACGCAGTATTTT. Translation: CASSVTRVQTDTQYF.

The J gene is TRBJ2-1, the V gene TRBV19; D perhaps matches TRBD2 (5 bases). Trimming shortened V by 9 bases and J by 9 bases, and 18 bases separated the two germline ends. Germline CDR1 reads LNHDA; CDR2 reads SQIVND (reference sequence). This CDR3 comprises 13 residues. The CDR3 spells CASRGSGVREQFF. The DNA of the CDR3 is TGTGCCAGCCGCGGGTCTGGCGTACGTGAGCAGTTCTTC.

The CDR3 DNA sequence: TGTGCCAGCAGTGACTCGGGGACTAGCGGGGATGAGCAGTTCTTC. Encoded protein: CASSDSGTSGDEQFF. The V and J genes are TRBV6-4 and TRBJ2-1; the match to TRBD2 covers 13 bases. CDR1 and CDR2 from the germline V gene are MRHNA and SNTAGT. V lost 0 bases to trimming and J lost 8 bases; unmatched junction nucleotides: 1. This CDR3 has 15 residues.

V and J are TRBV13 and TRBJ2-7; 7 bases align to TRBD2. V was clipped by 5 bases and J by 5 bases; unmatched bases: 12. Germline values: CDR1 PRHDT, CDR2 FYEKMQ (reference sequence). The CDR3 extends over 15 amino acids. In nucleotides, the CDR3 is TGTGCCAGCAGCCGCGGGCGAGCGGGGCACGACGAGCAGTACTTC. Translated, it gives CASSRGRAGHDEQYF.

The chain has TRBV27 and TRBJ1-1; TRBD1 might be the D (6 bases). Trimming removed 2 bases at V and 0 bases at J, with 13 bases between. CDR1 MNHEY and CDR2 SMNVEV come from the germline V gene (reference sequence). CDR3 length: 16 residues. The CDR3, as DNA: TGTGCCAGCAGTTTACGGCGGGGGCGAGTGAACACTGAAGCTTTCTTT. Its protein product is CASSLRRGRVNTEAFF.

The CDR3, as DNA: TGTGCCACCCTGGACATTAACACTGAAGCTTTCTTT. This encodes CATLDINTEAFF. This chain connects TRBV2 to TRBJ1-1; possible D gene TRBD1, 5 bases. Germline V CDR1 and CDR2: SNHLY, FYNNEI. The length of the CDR3 is 12 residues. The V and J ends lost 10 bases and 2 bases respectively, with 11 bases between them.

The rearrangement uses TRBV5-1 and TRBJ2-3; TRBD1 is a possible D gene (6 bases). This CDR3 spans 14 amino acids. From germline, CDR1 is SGHRS and CDR2 YFSETQ. The V gene lost 3 bases and the J gene lost 6 bases, with 14 bases spanning the gap. CDR3 sequence reads: CASSSSGDGDTQYF. In DNA form, the CDR3 reads TGCGCCAGCAGCTCGTCAGGGGACGGGGATACGCAGTATTTT.

The CDR3 loop reads CAISSDGGNEKLFF. Here the CDR3 DNA reads TGTGCCATCAGCTCGGACGGGGGGAATGAAAAACTGTTTTTT. The chain links TRBV10-3 to TRBJ1-4; possible D gene TRBD1, 5 bases. CDR3 length: 14 residues. V was shortened by 6 bases and J by 5 bases, with 13 bases between the two germline ends. Germline V gives CDR1 ENHRY, CDR2 SYGVKD.

The J gene is TRBJ1-2, the V gene TRBV13, with 8 nucleotides matching TRBD1. Per germline, CDR1 PRHDT and CDR2 FYEKMQ (reference sequence). Germline trimming cut 2 bases from V and 4 bases from J; bases unmatched to any gene: 3. The CDR3 covers 14 residues. This CDR3 is CASSLRGQAYGYTF. DNA of the CDR3: TGTGCCAGCAGCTTAAGGGGACAGGCCTATGGCTACACCTTC.

This clone showed up just a few times. Written as DNA, the CDR3 is TGTGCCAGCAGCTTAGCGCCCATCGGGACAGGGCGCGAGCAGTACTTC. The encoded protein is CASSLAPIGTGREQYF. The rearrangement uses TRBV7-9 and TRBJ2-7; TRBD1 matches 9 bases. V dropped 0 bases and J dropped 6; count of bases not matched to a gene: 9. The germline V gene encodes CDR1 SEHNR and CDR2 FQNEAQ (reference sequence). The CDR3 extends over 16 amino acids.

The chain carries TRBV28 and TRBJ2-3; no firm D call. The V and J ends lost 3 bases and 3 bases respectively, with 7 bases between them. Germline values: CDR1 MDHEN, CDR2 SYDVKM. The CDR3 sequence is 13 residues long. The CDR3 DNA reads TGTGCCAGCAGTTTCTTCTCGACAGATACGCAGTATTTT. It translates to CASSFFSTDTQYF.

The chain links TRBV28 to TRBJ2-7, with D perhaps TRBD2 (6 bases). This CDR3 spans 14 amino acids. Trimming removed 8 bases at V and 3 bases at J, with 17 bases between. CDR1 and CDR2 from the germline V gene are MDHEN and SYDVKM. The chain's CDR3 is CASSKISGIYEQYF. The CDR3 DNA sequence: TGTGCCAGCTCTAAAATTAGCGGTATCTACGAGCAGTACTTC.

This chain joins TRBV7-7 and TRBJ2-1, with a possible D match to TRBD1 (5 bases). Germline V gene data show CDR1 as SSHAT and CDR2 as FNYEAQ (reference sequence). Trimming removed 5 bases at V and 6 bases at J, with 14 bases between. The CDR3 consists of 14 residues. The CDR3 spells CASSPVGRGNEQFF. CDR3 nucleotide sequence: TGTGCCAGCAGCCCAGTAGGTAGGGGCAATGAGCAGTTCTTC.